One and the same sample provided the 3 T cell receptor beta chains below, sequenced in a study of blood T cell repertoires in COVID-19. The repertoire was sequenced with immunoSEQ multiplex PCR; TCRdb's copy has only in-frame clones and lacks some. The data hold fewer than 250,000 clones, with 87% observed a single time. The sample consisted of PBMCs or T cells enriched from blood (not recorded which). Receptors were obtained from a man aged 25 to 40 in a cohort exposed to, infected with or recovered from COVID-19 (not recorded which).

This sequence joins TRBV9 and TRBJ2-3, with 7 bases identical to TRBD2. J was trimmed by 1 base and V by 0 bases; bases with no gene match: 2. This CDR3 contains 15 residues. The germline V gene has CDR1 SGDLS and CDR2 YYNGEE. This CDR3 reads CASSVGLAGTDTQYF. DNA for the CDR3: TGTGCCAGCAGCGTAGGGCTAGCGGGCACAGATACGCAGTATTTT.

The gene calls are TRBV6-5 and TRBJ2-7; 9 bases map to TRBD1. CDR3 length: 14 amino acids. The V and J ends lost 6 bases and 2 bases, in that order; junction bases with no gene match: 5. The germline CDR1 and CDR2 sequences are MNHEY and SVGAGI. DNA for the CDR3: TGTGCCAGCAGCCAGGACAGGGGACCCTACGAGCAGTACTTC. Translation gives CASSQDRGPYEQYF.

The chain recombines TRBV28 with TRBJ1-1; D unclear. V lost 10 bases and J 6 bases, leaving 9 bases between the germline ends. Germline assignment: CDR1 MDHEN and CDR2 SYDVKM. The CDR3 is 10 amino acids. CDR3 coding DNA: TGTGCCATCGGTAGTTCTGAAGCTTTCTTT. Its protein is CAIGSSEAFF.